The clone carrying this T cell receptor beta chain was seen more than once but under ten times. The antigen is unknown. This sample stems from a study of CD8 T cells in ankylosing spondylitis. Overall study results and limits: Ankylosing spondylitis blood appeared to carry a characteristic TCR beta motif of seven to nine highly homologous variants.

TCRdb ran MiXCR on the 5' RACE reads and lists one entry per CDR3 protein. Of about 180,000 distinct CDR3 sequences listed, roughly 10% are singletons. This CDR3 has 16 amino acids. Per the germline V gene, CDR1 is LNHDA and CDR2 is SQIVND (reference sequence). Deletions cut 4 bases from V and 6 bases from J, with 21 bases between. The receptor comes from a female donor with ankylosing spondylitis or in good health (not recorded which). The chain joins TRBV19 to TRBJ1-1, with D possibly TRBD1 on 6 matching bases. Sequenced: blood, either unsorted or a sorted T cell fraction (not recorded which). The CDR3: CASSTQPSQGSAEAFF. For the CDR3, the DNA is TGTGCCAGTAGTACTCAACCTTCCCAGGGGTCGGCTGAAGCTTTCTTT.